This is a list of T cell receptor beta chains from one sample in a study of regulatory T cells in long-lasting Graves disease. TCRdb fed the multiplex PCR reads into MiXCR, producing one record per CDR3 protein. The sample includes around 500,000 distinct CDR3 sequences, about 12% of them seen just once. These same data were also listed under a study on T cells in Graves' hyperthyroidism and ophthalmopathy.

Specimen: peripheral blood mononuclear cells (PBMCs), collected at new diagnosis, from a patient treated with antithyroid drugs. These receptors came from a woman aged 25 to 39 with Graves disease. CDR3s include the opening cysteine and the closing phenylalanine or tryptophan. The D gene is left open where the match is weak. Not all rows give a size; the values are once, few, many and, for expanded clones, a class.

NA,TRBD2,TRBJ2-1,TRBV11-3,TGTGCCAGCAGCTTCGGTTCTAGCGGGAGAATCTTAGTGCAGTTCTTC,CASSFGSSGRILVQFF
many,TRBD1,TRBJ2-4,TRBV29-1,TGCAGCGTTTCGGACAGGGAGGACATTCAGTACTTC,CSVSDREDIQYF
many,NA,TRBJ2-3,TRBV2,TGTGCCAGCAGCCCAGCAGGGACAGATACGCAGTATTTT,CASSPAGTDTQYF
many,NA,TRBJ1-3,TRBV7-2,TGTGCCAGCAGCCTAACCCTACAGGGCTCCAGCTCTGGAAACACCATATATTTT,CASSLTLQGSSSGNTIYF
many,TRBD1,TRBJ1-4,TRBV19,TGTGCCAGTAGTCCCTGGGACAGAACTGAAAAACTGTTTTTT,CASSPWDRTEKLFF
NA,NA,TRBJ1-5,TRBV28,TGTGCCAGCAGTTTAGGTACAGAGGGAAGCAATCAGCCCCAGCATTTT,CASSLGTEGSNQPQHF
NA,NA,TRBJ2-7,TRBV5-1,TGTGCCAGCAGCCACCCTAGCGCGCCCTACGAGCAGTACTTC,CASSHPSAPYEQYF
many,NA,TRBJ2-1,TRBV7-3,TGTGCCAGCAGCTTAAAACTATTCAATGAGCAGTTCTTC,CASSLKLFNEQFF
many,NA,TRBJ2-7,TRBV5-1,TGCGCCAGCAACCTACAGGGTTCCTACGAGCAGTACTTC,CASNLQGSYEQYF
many,NA,TRBJ1-1,TRBV3-1,TGTGCCAGCAGCCAAGAAGAAAACTGGGCTTTCGGAATGAACACTGAAGCTTTCTTT,CASSQEENWAFGMNTEAFF
many,TRBD1,TRBJ1-1,TRBV7-2,TGTGCCAGCAGCTTAGGGGACAGGGTACTCGCTTTCTTT,CASSLGDRVLAFF
few,NA,TRBJ2-7,TRBV5-6,TGTGCCAGCAGCTTTCAGGGGATCGGCTACGAGCAGTACTTC,CASSFQGIGYEQYF
NA,TRBD1,TRBJ2-7,TRBV7-8,TGTGCCAGCAGCTTAGAGATTTGGGGACAGGTCCAGTACGAGCAGTACTTC,CASSLEIWGQVQYEQYF
few,NA,TRBJ1-1,TRBV27,TGTGCCAGTAGACGTTCGGGGTACGCTGAAGCTTTCTTT,CASRRSGYAEAFF
many,TRBD2,TRBJ2-5,TRBV12-3/TRBV12-4,TGTGCCAGCAGTTTGGGGTACGGGGGGTACCAAGAGACCCAGTACTTC,CASSLGYGGYQETQYF
many,NA,TRBJ1-1,TRBV6-1,TGTGCCAGCAGAAGGGGAGGTTGGGGCGACACTGAAGCTTTCTTT,CASRRGGWGDTEAFF
NA,NA,TRBJ2-1,TRBV7-8,TGTGCCAGCAGCTTAGAGGGGGGTCTTGAGCAGTTCTTC,CASSLEGGLEQFF
NA,NA,TRBJ2-5,TRBV6-1,TGTGCCAGCGTTCCCCGGGGGCTCCAAGAGACCCAGTACTTC,CASVPRGLQETQYF
few,NA,TRBJ2-2,TRBV27,TGTGCCAGCAGTTTATTCAGGAACACCGGGGAGCTGTTTTTT,CASSLFRNTGELFF
many,TRBD1,TRBJ2-1,TRBV10-3,TGTGCCATCAGCGCGGGACAGGGTAACAATGAGCAGTTCTTC,CAISAGQGNNEQFF
many,NA,TRBJ2-2,TRBV25-1,TGTGCCAGCAGTGCGGCTGAGACCGACACCGGGGAGCTGTTTTTT,CASSAAETDTGELFF
many,TRBD1,TRBJ2-2,TRBV6-2/TRBV6-3,TGTGCCAGCAGTCCCTCGGGACAGGCCAACACCGGGGAGCTGTTTTTT,CASSPSGQANTGELFF
many,NA,TRBJ2-3,TRBV19,TGTGCCAGTACCCTCGGGGCCGCAGATACGCAGTATTTT,CASTLGAADTQYF
many,NA,TRBJ2-1,TRBV28,TGTGCCAGCACTTACTGGGAGGCTGGACCCCTTCTGGACTACAATGAGCAGTTCTTC,CASTYWEAGPLLDYNEQFF
NA,NA,TRBJ2-3,TRBV7-8,TGTGCCAGCAGCGCCTTCCTTGATACGCAGTATTTT,CASSAFLDTQYF
few,NA,TRBJ2-4,TRBV29-1,TGCAGCGTCCAAGGGTTCGGACACGGGGACATTCAGTACTTC,CSVQGFGHGDIQYF
many,NA,TRBJ2-5,TRBV27,TGTGCCAGCAGTTTATCCCCCTTAGGGGAGACCCAGTACTTC,CASSLSPLGETQYF
NA,TRBD2,TRBJ2-1,TRBV20-1,TGCAGTGCCGACGGGACTAGCGGAAGGTACAATGAGCAGTTCTTC,CSADGTSGRYNEQFF
NA,NA,TRBJ2-7,TRBV29-1,TGCAGCGTTGATCAGAGCTCCTACGAGCAGTACTTC,CSVDQSSYEQYF
many,TRBD1,TRBJ2-1,TRBV30,TGTGCCTGGAGTGTACTCGGGACAGGGAGGAATGAGCAGTTCTTC,CAWSVLGTGRNEQFF
many,TRBD1,TRBJ2-1,TRBV6-2/TRBV6-3,TGTGCCAGCAGGGGACGGGACAGCTACAATGAGCAGTTCTTC,CASRGRDSYNEQFF
few,NA,TRBJ1-1,TRBV20-1,TGCAGTGCTAGGAGGGCGGGGTACACTGAAGCTTTCTTT,CSARRAGYTEAFF
NA,TRBD1,TRBJ2-2,TRBV5-6,TGTGCCAGCAGCCTGGGGGGACAGGGGCCCAAGATGAACACCGGGGAGCTGTTTTTT,CASSLGGQGPKMNTGELFF
few,NA,TRBJ2-3,TRBV12-3/TRBV12-4,TGTGCCAGCAGTTTATCGGCAGGTACGCAGTATTTT,CASSLSAGTQYF
once,NA,TRBJ2-7,TRBV7-9,TGTGCCAGCAGCCCCCTCGTTCCGGGCTTAGGAGGCGAGCAGTACTTC,CASSPLVPGLGGEQYF
many,TRBD2,TRBJ2-7,TRBV28,TGTGCCAGCCTGGAGGCTAGCGGGGATTACGAGCAGTACTTC,CASLEASGDYEQYF
once,TRBD1,TRBJ2-2,TRBV28,TGTGCCAGCAGTTTACACAGGGGATACACCGGGGAGCTGTTTTTT,CASSLHRGYTGELFF
many,TRBD2,TRBJ2-1,TRBV10-2,TGCGCCAGCAGTGATATACTAGCGGCCCAGTTCTTC,CASSDILAAQFF
many,TRBD2,TRBJ2-7,TRBV6-1,TGTGCCAGCAGTGAAGCTGAAACTAGCGGGAGCCACGAGCAGTACTTC,CASSEAETSGSHEQYF
many,TRBD1,TRBJ2-5,TRBV30,TGTGCCTGGAGTCAACAGGGGGTGGAGACCCAGTACTTC,CAWSQQGVETQYF
NA,NA,TRBJ1-1,TRBV29-1,TGCAGCGTGTGGGGGGGACATACCACTGAAGCTTTCTTT,CSVWGGHTTEAFF
many,TRBD1,TRBJ1-1,TRBV7-9,TGTGCCGGAGGACAGGGGGCTGGAACTGAAGCTTTCTTT,CAGGQGAGTEAFF
few,NA,TRBJ1-3,TRBV6-1,TGTGCCAGCAGCCGAATTTTGGACCGGCACTCTGGAAACACCATATATTTT,CASSRILDRHSGNTIYF
many,NA,TRBJ1-1,TRBV12-5,TGTGCTAGTGGTTTGTATCAGGGCCTCGCCACTGAAGCTTTCTTT,CASGLYQGLATEAFF
NA,TRBD1,TRBJ1-1,TRBV5-1,TGCGCCAGCAGCTTGAAAAGGGGGCGGTTAATGAACACTGAAGCTTTCTTT,CASSLKRGRLMNTEAFF
many,NA,TRBJ2-3,TRBV14,TGTGCCAGCAGCCAAGACGACAGCACAGATACGCAGTATTTT,CASSQDDSTDTQYF